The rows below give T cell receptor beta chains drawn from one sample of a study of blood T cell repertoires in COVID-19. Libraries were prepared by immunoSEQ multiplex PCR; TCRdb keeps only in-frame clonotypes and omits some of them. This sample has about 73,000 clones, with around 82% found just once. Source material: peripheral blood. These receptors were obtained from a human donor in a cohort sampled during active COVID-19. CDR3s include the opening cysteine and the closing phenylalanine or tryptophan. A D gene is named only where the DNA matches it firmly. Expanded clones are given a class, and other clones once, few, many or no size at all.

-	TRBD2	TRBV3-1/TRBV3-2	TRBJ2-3	TGTGCCAGCAGCCAAACTCTAGCGGGGGTCACAGATACGCAGTATTTT	CASSQTLAGVTDTQYF
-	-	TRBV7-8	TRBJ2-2	TGTGCCAGCAGCCCGACAGTGACGAACACCGGGGAGCTGTTTTTT	CASSPTVTNTGELFF
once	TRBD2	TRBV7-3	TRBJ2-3	TGTGCCAGCAGCTTAGCGGGGGGGCCGACGCAGTATTTT	CASSLAGGPTQYF
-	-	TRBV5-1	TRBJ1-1	TGCGCCAGCAGCTTTGGGCAGAACACTGAAGCTTTCTTT	CASSFGQNTEAFF
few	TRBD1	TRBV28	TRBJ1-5	TGTGCCAGCAGTTTAGGAGACAGGGACAATCAGCCCCAGCATTTT	CASSLGDRDNQPQHF
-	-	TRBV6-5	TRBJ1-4	TGTGCCAGCAGTATCCCGGGGGGAAAACTGTTTTTT	CASSIPGGKLFF
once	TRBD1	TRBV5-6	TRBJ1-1	TGTGCCAGCAGCTACCCGACAGGGGGGAACACTGAAGCTTTCTTT	CASSYPTGGNTEAFF
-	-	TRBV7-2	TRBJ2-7	TGTGCCAGCAGCTATCGGAGGGTCAGAACCCCCTACGAGCAGTACTTC	CASSYRRVRTPYEQYF
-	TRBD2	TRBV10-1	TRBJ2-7	TGCGCCAGCAGTTCCTTAGCGGGGAGCGAGCAGTACTTC	CASSSLAGSEQYF
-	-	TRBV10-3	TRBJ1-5	TGTGCCATCAGTTCGACAGGTGGGAATCAGCCCCAGCATTTT	CAISSTGGNQPQHF